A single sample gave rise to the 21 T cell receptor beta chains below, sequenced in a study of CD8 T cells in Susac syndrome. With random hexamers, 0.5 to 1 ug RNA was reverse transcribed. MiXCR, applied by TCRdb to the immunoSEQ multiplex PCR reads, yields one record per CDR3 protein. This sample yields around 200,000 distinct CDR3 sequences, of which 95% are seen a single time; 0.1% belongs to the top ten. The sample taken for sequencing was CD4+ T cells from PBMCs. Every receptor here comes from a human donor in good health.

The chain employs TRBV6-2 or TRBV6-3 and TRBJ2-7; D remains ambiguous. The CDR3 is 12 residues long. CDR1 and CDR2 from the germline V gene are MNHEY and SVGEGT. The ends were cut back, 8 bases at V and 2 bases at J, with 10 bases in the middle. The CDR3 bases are TGTGCCAGCGGGATCCATCCCTACGAGCAGTACTTC. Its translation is CASGIHPYEQYF.

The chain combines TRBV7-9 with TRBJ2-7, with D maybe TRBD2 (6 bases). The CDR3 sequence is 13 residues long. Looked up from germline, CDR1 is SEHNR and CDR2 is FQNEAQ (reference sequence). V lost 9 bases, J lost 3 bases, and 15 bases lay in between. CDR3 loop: CASKEGSGYEQYF. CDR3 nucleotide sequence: TGTGCCAGTAAGGAGGGATCTGGCTACGAGCAGTACTTC. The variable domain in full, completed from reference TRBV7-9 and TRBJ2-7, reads DTGVSQNPRHKITKRGQNVTFRCDPISEHNRLYWYRQTLGQGPEFLTYFQNEAQLEKSRLLSDRFSAERPKGSFSTLEIQRTEQGDSAMYLCASKEGSGYEQYFGPGTRLTVT.

The CDR3 here is CSDRGAAKHSPNNYGYTF. The DNA for the CDR3 is TGCAGCGACCGGGGGGCGGCCAAGCATTCTCCGAATAACTATGGCTACACCTTC. This chain joins TRBV29-1 and TRBJ1-2, with a possible D match to TRBD1 (6 bases). From germline, CDR1 is SQVTM and CDR2 ANQGSEA. The CDR3 has 18 residues. V lost 7 bases and J 1 base, leaving 28 bases between the germline ends.

CDR3 loop: CATSVSTGAGETQYF. CDR3 DNA sequence: TGTGCCACCAGTGTCTCGACAGGGGCTGGCGAGACCCAGTACTTC. The rearrangement joins TRBV24-1 to TRBJ2-5; 8 bases line up with TRBD1. CDR3 length: 15 residues. Germline lookup yields CDR1 KGHDR and CDR2 SFDVKD. Germline trimming cut 5 bases from V and 5 bases from J; bases unmatched to any gene: 9.

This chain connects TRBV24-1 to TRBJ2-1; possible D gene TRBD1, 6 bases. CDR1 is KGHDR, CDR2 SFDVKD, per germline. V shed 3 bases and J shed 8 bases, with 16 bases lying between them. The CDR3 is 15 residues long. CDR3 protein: CATSDPRTVNDEQFF. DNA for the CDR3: TGTGCCACCAGTGATCCAAGGACAGTCAACGATGAGCAGTTCTTC.

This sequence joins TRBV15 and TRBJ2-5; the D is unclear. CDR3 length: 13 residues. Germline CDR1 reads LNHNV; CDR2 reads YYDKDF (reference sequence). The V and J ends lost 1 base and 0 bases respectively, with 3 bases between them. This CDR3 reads CATSRVYQETQYF. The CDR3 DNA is TGTGCCACCAGCAGAGTGTACCAAGAGACCCAGTACTTC.

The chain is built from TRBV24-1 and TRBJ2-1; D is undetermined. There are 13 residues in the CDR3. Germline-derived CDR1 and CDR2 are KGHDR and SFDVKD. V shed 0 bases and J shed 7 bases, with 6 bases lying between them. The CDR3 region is CATSDLLKNEQFF. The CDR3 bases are TGTGCCACCAGTGATTTGCTTAAAAATGAGCAGTTCTTC.

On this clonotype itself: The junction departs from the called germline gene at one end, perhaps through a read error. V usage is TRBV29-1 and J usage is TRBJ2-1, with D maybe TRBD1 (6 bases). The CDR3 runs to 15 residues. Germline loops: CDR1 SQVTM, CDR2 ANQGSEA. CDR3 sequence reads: CSVEGGVPLYNEQFF. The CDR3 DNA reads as TGCAGCGTAGAAGGGGGAGTCCCCCTCTACAATGAGCAGTTCTTC.

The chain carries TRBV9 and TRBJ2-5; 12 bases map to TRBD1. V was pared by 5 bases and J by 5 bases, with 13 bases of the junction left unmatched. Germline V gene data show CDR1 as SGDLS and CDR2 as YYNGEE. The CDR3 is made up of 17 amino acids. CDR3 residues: CASSRYTGTGGSETQYF. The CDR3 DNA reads TGTGCCAGCAGTCGATATACCGGGACAGGGGGCTCGGAGACCCAGTACTTC.

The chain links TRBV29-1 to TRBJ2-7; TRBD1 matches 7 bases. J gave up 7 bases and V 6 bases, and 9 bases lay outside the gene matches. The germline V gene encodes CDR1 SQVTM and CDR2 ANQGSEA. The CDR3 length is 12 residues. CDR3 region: CSVAEGAREQYF. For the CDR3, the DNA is TGCAGCGTAGCTGAGGGGGCTCGGGAGCAGTACTTC.

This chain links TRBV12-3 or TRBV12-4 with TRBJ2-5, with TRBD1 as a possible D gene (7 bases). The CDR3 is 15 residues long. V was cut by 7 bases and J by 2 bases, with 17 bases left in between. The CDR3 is CASTFGGTAQETQYF. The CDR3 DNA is TGTGCCAGCACCTTTGGGGGGACAGCACAAGAGACCCAGTACTTC.

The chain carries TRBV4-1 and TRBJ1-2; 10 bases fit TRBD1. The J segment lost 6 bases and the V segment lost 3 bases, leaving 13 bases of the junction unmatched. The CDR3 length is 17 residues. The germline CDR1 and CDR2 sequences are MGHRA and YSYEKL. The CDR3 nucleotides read TGCGCCAGCAGCCACTTAGGGGACAGGGGAAGTCTAGATGGCTACACCTTC. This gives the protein CASSHLGDRGSLDGYTF.

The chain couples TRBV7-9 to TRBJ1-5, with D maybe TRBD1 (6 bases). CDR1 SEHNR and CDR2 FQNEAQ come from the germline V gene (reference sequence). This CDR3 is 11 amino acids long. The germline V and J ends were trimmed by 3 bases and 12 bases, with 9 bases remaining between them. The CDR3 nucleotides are TGTGCCAGCAGCTTGGGACAAAGCCAGCATTTT. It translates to CASSLGQSQHF. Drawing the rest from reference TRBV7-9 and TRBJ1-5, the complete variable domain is DTGVSQNPRHKITKRGQNVTFRCDPISEHNRLYWYRQTLGQGPEFLTYFQNEAQLEKSRLLSDRFSAERPKGSFSTLEIQRTEQGDSAMYLCASSLGQSQHFGDGTRLSIL.

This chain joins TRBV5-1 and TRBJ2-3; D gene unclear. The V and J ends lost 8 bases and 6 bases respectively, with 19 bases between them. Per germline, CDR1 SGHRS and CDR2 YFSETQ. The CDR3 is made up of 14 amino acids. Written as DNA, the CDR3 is TGCGCCAGTACGGACGGATCGCGCCTGGATACGCAGTATTTT. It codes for CASTDGSRLDTQYF.

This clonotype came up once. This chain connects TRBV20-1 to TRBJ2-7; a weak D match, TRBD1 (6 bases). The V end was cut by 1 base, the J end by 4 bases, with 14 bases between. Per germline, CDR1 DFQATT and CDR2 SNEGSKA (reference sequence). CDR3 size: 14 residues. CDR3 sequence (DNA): TGCAGTGCTAGAGTGGACAGCGAAGGGTACGAGCAGTACTTC. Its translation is CSARVDSEGYEQYF.

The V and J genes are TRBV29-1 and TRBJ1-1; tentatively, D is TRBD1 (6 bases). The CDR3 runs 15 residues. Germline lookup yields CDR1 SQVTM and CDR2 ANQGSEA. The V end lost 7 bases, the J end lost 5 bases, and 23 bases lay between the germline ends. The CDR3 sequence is CSGMGSGGRRTEAFF. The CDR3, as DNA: TGCAGCGGGATGGGGAGTGGGGGGCGGAGGACTGAAGCTTTCTTT.

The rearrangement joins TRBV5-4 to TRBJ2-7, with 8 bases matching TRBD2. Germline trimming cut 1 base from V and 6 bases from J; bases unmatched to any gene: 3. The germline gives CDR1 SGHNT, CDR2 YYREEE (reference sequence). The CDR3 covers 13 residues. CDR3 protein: CASSLSGGTEQYF. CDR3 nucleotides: TGTGCCAGCAGCTTGTCGGGGGGGACCGAGCAGTACTTC.

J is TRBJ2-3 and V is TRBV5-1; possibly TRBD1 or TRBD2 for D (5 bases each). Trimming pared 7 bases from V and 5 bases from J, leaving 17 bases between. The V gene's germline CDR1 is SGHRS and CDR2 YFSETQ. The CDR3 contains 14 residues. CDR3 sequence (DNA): TGCGCCAGCGGGCCGGGACCCGAGGGAGATACGCAGTATTTT. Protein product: CASGPGPEGDTQYF. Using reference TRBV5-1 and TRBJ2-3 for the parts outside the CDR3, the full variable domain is KAGVTQTPRYLIKTRGQQVTLSCSPISGHRSVSWYQQTPGQGLQFLFEYFSETQRNKGNFPGRFSGRQFSNSRSEMNVSTLELGDSALYLCASGPGPEGDTQYFGPGTRLTVL.

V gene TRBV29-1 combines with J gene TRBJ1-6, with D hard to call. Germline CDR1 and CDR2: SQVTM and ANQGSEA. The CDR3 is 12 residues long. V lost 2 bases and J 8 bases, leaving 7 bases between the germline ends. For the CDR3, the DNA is TGCAGCGTTGAATTCGGGGATTCACCCCTCCACTTT. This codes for CSVEFGDSPLHF.

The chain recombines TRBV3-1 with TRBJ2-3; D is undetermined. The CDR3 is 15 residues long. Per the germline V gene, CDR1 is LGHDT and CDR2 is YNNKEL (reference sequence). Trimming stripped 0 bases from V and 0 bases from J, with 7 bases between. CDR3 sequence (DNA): TGTGCCAGCAGCCAAGACGCCCGGAGCACAGATACGCAGTATTTT. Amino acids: CASSQDARSTDTQYF.

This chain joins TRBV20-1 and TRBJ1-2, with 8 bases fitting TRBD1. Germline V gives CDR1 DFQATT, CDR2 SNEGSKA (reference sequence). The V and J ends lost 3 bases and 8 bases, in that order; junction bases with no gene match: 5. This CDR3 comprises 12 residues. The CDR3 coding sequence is TGCAGTGCTAGGGACAGGGCCCTAGGCTACACCTTC. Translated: CSARDRALGYTF.